The 28 T cell receptor beta chains given below trace back to one sample, sequenced in a study of cytomegalovirus exposure and HLA in healthy donors. PCR amplification relied on 60 Vbeta primers (plus 13 Jbeta primers). Only in-frame clones appear in the TCRdb table, and some are missing; sequencing was by immunoSEQ multiplex PCR. The sample records 75,000 to 100,000 clones, about 81% being singletons. The sequenced material came from PBMCs. These receptors were obtained from a man aged 35 to 55 in good health and CMV-seropositive.

The chain combines TRBV7-9 with TRBJ1-1; tentative D call: TRBD1 (6 bases). Germline loops: CDR1 SEHNR, CDR2 FQNEAQ (reference sequence). V lost 5 bases to trimming and J lost 1 base, with 8 bases between them. The CDR3 loop spans 13 amino acids. The CDR3 DNA is TGTGCCAGCAGCGGGACAACGAACACTGAAGCTTTCTTT. It specifies CASSGTTNTEAFF.

J is TRBJ1-5 and V is TRBV2; D gene uncertain. Germline CDR1 and CDR2: SNHLY and FYNNEI. CDR3 length: 11 residues. Trimming shortened V by 3 bases and J by 6 bases, and 3 bases separated the two germline ends. CDR3 nucleotides: TGTGCCAGCAGTGAGAGTCAGCCCCAGCATTTT. Its translation is CASSESQPQHF.

The V and J genes are TRBV27 and TRBJ1-1; no clear D gene. This CDR3 is built from 13 residues. V was trimmed by 6 bases and J by 1 base, leaving 9 bases between them. Per the germline V gene, CDR1 is MNHEY and CDR2 is SMNVEV (reference sequence). The CDR3 loop is CASSLSTNTEAFF. CDR3 nucleotide sequence: TGTGCCAGCAGCCTGAGTACGAACACTGAAGCTTTCTTT.

This chain uses TRBV6-4 with TRBJ2-1; TRBD2 aligns across 10 bases. The J segment lost 7 bases and the V segment lost 4 bases, leaving 4 bases of the junction unmatched. Germline values: CDR1 MRHNA, CDR2 SNTAGT. The CDR3 spans 14 residues. This CDR3 is CASSGIAGGNEQFF. The CDR3 region has the DNA TGTGCCAGCAGTGGCATAGCGGGGGGAAATGAGCAGTTCTTC.

This rearrangement joins TRBV7-8 to TRBJ1-2, with a weak D call TRBD1 (5 bases). Trimming cost V 2 bases and J 4 bases, with 11 bases left between them. There are 14 residues in the CDR3. Germline lookup yields CDR1 SGHVS and CDR2 FQNEAQ. Here the CDR3 reads CASSLTTDLYGYTF. In DNA, the CDR3 is TGTGCCAGCAGCTTAACGACAGACCTCTATGGCTACACCTTC.

J is TRBJ2-1 and V is TRBV25-1; 8 bases line up with TRBD2. CDR1 and CDR2 from the germline V gene are MGHDK and SYGVNS. This CDR3 comprises 15 residues. V shed 2 bases and J 5 bases; nucleotides not matched to a gene: 5. CDR3 protein: CASSEAGGLNNEQFF. Written as DNA, the CDR3 is TGTGCCAGCAGTGAAGCGGGGGGCCTAAACAATGAGCAGTTCTTC.

In DNA form, the CDR3 reads TGTGCCAGCAGCTTAGCGTGGGAACGAGGGAGCTACGAGCAGTACTTC. Protein product: CASSLAWERGSYEQYF. The chain employs TRBV7-8 and TRBJ2-7, with D possibly matching TRBD2 (5 bases). CDR1 and CDR2 (germline): SGHVS, FQNEAQ. This CDR3 has 16 amino acids. Deletions cut 0 bases from V and 3 bases from J, with 15 bases between.

The gene calls are TRBV9 and TRBJ1-3, with D perhaps matching TRBD1 (6 bases). The CDR3 consists of 14 residues. Germline V gene data show CDR1 as SGDLS and CDR2 as YYNGEE. Trimming left V 3 bases short and J 7 bases short, with 14 bases between. CDR3 DNA: TGTGCCAGCAGCGATGGGGGCTCTGACAACACCATATATTTT. Its protein product is CASSDGGSDNTIYF.

The chain carries TRBV4-2 and TRBJ1-1, with 7 positions matching TRBD1. CDR3 length: 16 residues. The V and J ends lost 1 base and 5 bases, in that order; junction bases with no gene match: 10. Germline loops: CDR1 LGHNA, CDR2 YNFKEQ. This CDR3 reads CASSQVSRQGLTEAFF. The CDR3 DNA is TGTGCCAGCAGCCAAGTAAGCCGACAGGGTCTAACTGAAGCTTTCTTT.

This chain uses TRBV7-6 with TRBJ2-5, with 13 bases aligning to TRBD2. Germline CDR1 reads SGHVS; CDR2 reads FNYEAQ. This CDR3 has 17 amino acids. V gave up 5 bases and J gave up 2 bases; unmatched junction bases: 8. DNA for the CDR3: TGTGCCAGCAGCCCACTAGCGGGAGGGCCCTCGCAAGAGACCCAGTACTTC. Translated, it gives CASSPLAGGPSQETQYF.

The chain is built from TRBV5-1 and TRBJ2-1; 14 bases match TRBD2. J gave up 6 bases and V 3 bases, and 8 bases lay outside the gene matches. The germline gives CDR1 SGHRS, CDR2 YFSETQ. The CDR3 consists of 17 residues. This chain's CDR3 is CASSSGLAGAGGNEQFF. CDR3 nucleotides: TGCGCCAGCAGCTCGGGACTAGCGGGAGCCGGGGGCAATGAGCAGTTCTTC.

The V and J genes are TRBV5-6 and TRBJ2-7, with 9 bases identical to TRBD2. Germline-derived CDR1 and CDR2 are SGHDT and YYEEEE. The V segment lost 1 base and the J segment 3 bases; nucleotides outside the gene matches: 5. The CDR3 totals 15 residues. The CDR3 loop reads CASSLRAGGNYEQYF. CDR3 DNA sequence: TGTGCCAGCAGCTTGAGAGCGGGGGGCAACTACGAGCAGTACTTC.

The chain recombines TRBV5-1 with TRBJ2-2; 7 bases are shared with TRBD2. Germline values: CDR1 SGHRS, CDR2 YFSETQ. J was trimmed by 1 base and V by 4 bases; bases with no gene match: 4. The length of the CDR3 is 15 residues. CDR3 in amino acids: CASSKPGGNTGELFF. The DNA for the CDR3 is TGCGCCAGCAGCAAACCGGGGGGGAACACCGGGGAGCTGTTTTTT.

This clone was counted a few times. This chain joins TRBV5-6 and TRBJ2-2; 9 nucleotides line up with TRBD2. Germline assignment: CDR1 SGHDT and CDR2 YYEEEE. Trimming removed 0 bases from V and 3 bases from J; junction bases left unmatched: 3. The CDR3 is 16 amino acids. The DNA for the CDR3 is TGTGCCAGCAGCTTGGGCGGGAGGGCCGACACCGGGGAGCTGTTTTTT. Its protein product is CASSLGGRADTGELFF.

The chain recombines TRBV11-2 with TRBJ1-5; TRBD1 is a possible D gene (6 bases). Trimming removed 5 bases from V and 3 bases from J, with 8 bases in between. CDR3 length: 13 amino acids. Looked up from germline, CDR1 is SGHAT and CDR2 is FQNNGV. The CDR3 here is CASSRTVNQPQHF. For the CDR3, the DNA is TGTGCCAGCAGCAGGACAGTCAATCAGCCCCAGCATTTT. Together with reference TRBV11-2 and TRBJ1-5, the CDR3 gives the full variable domain: EAGVAQSPRYKIIEKRQSVAFWCNPISGHATLYWYQQILGQGPKLLIQFQNNGVVDDSQLPKDRFSAERLKGVDSTLKIQPAKLEDSAVYLCASSRTVNQPQHFGDGTRLSIL.

Worth noting for this clone: A read error may produce the germline difference seen at one junction end. J is TRBJ2-1 and V is TRBV7-9; 11 nucleotides line up with TRBD2. This CDR3 is 16 amino acids long. Germline V gene data show CDR1 as SEHNR and CDR2 as FQNEAQ (reference sequence). In DNA form, the CDR3 reads TGTTCCAGCAGCATTAGCGGGAGGGTCTCCTACAATGAGCAGTTCTTC. This encodes CSSSISGRVSYNEQFF.

The V gene is TRBV5-1, the J gene TRBJ2-3, with D maybe TRBD1 (6 bases). V was clipped by 4 bases and J by 5 bases, with 11 bases between them. Germline lookup yields CDR1 SGHRS and CDR2 YFSETQ. CDR3 size: 13 residues. CDR3 in amino acids: CASSHPDRDTQYF. The CDR3 nucleotides read TGCGCCAGCAGCCACCCGGACAGAGATACGCAGTATTTT.

This clone came up once. This rearrangement joins TRBV5-1 to TRBJ2-1, with TRBD1 identical over 9 bases. Looked up from germline, CDR1 is SGHRS and CDR2 is YFSETQ. The V and J ends lost 5 bases and 2 bases, in that order; junction bases with no gene match: 5. CDR3 size: 15 residues. The CDR3 region is CASRVDRGAYNEQFF. CDR3 in DNA: TGCGCCAGCAGGGTTGACAGGGGGGCCTACAATGAGCAGTTCTTC.

The genes are TRBV5-1 and TRBJ2-7, with D possibly being TRBD1 (6 bases). Trimming removed 2 bases from V and 4 bases from J, with 16 bases in between. This CDR3 is 15 amino acids long. CDR1 and CDR2 (germline): SGHRS, YFSETQ. The CDR3 reads CASSFGAGDDYEQYF. The DNA for the CDR3 is TGCGCCAGCAGCTTTGGTGCAGGGGACGATTACGAGCAGTACTTC.

This clone has a single count. The J gene is TRBJ2-7, the V gene TRBV20-1, with a tentative D call TRBD2 (5 bases). There are 11 residues in the CDR3. V was clipped by 7 bases and J by 3 bases, with 10 bases between them. Germline CDR1 and CDR2: DFQATT and SNEGSKA (reference sequence). The CDR3 region is CSVSGNYEQYF. CDR3 DNA sequence: TGCAGTGTATCGGGAAACTACGAGCAGTACTTC.

The rearrangement uses TRBV7-8 and TRBJ1-2; TRBD1 agrees at 9 bases. CDR3 length equals 15 residues. J gave up 2 bases and V 4 bases, and 5 bases lay outside the gene matches. Germline V gene sequence: CDR1 SGHVS, CDR2 FQNEAQ. CDR3 residues: CASSSRTGENYGYTF. CDR3 sequence (DNA): TGTGCCAGCAGCTCAAGGACAGGGGAAAACTATGGCTACACCTTC.

The chain combines TRBV5-4 with TRBJ2-4; D not resolved. Per germline, CDR1 SGHNT and CDR2 YYREEE (reference sequence). CDR3 length: 14 amino acids. V lost 2 bases and J lost 0, with 6 bases in between. CDR3 protein: CASSLRGAKNIQYF. As DNA, the CDR3 is TGTGCCAGCAGCTTACGAGGAGCCAAAAACATTCAGTACTTC.

CDR3 DNA: TGTGCCATCAGAGGGGGGGCTACTGGGAACACTGAAGCTTTCTTT. This codes for CAIRGGATGNTEAFF. The rearrangement joins TRBV10-3 to TRBJ1-1; possibly TRBD1 for D (6 bases). This CDR3 is 15 amino acids long. Germline V gene lookup returns CDR1 ENHRY and CDR2 SYGVKD. The V end was cut by 6 bases, the J end by 1 base, with 15 bases between.

The gene calls are TRBV27 and TRBJ1-5; possible D gene TRBD1, 5 bases. V was cut by 7 bases and J by 6 bases, with 13 bases left in between. In germline, CDR1 is MNHEY, CDR2 SMNVEV (reference sequence). The CDR3 covers 13 residues. This chain's CDR3 is CASKRRDGQPQHF. For the CDR3, the DNA is TGTGCCAGCAAGAGGAGGGACGGTCAGCCCCAGCATTTT.

This chain joins TRBV28 and TRBJ2-1, with 9 nucleotides matching TRBD2. Trimming took 6 bases from V and 10 from J; bases not matched to a gene: 13. The V gene's germline CDR1 is MDHEN and CDR2 SYDVKM. The CDR3 is 15 amino acids. The CDR3 protein is CASSPPQAGGREQFF. CDR3 coding DNA: TGTGCCAGCAGCCCACCCCAGGCGGGGGGGAGGGAGCAGTTCTTC.

The chain employs TRBV7-8 and TRBJ2-3; TRBD2 aligns across 8 bases. The V segment lost 4 bases and the J segment 2 bases; nucleotides outside the gene matches: 2. Germline V lookup: CDR1 SGHVS, CDR2 FQNEAQ. This CDR3 contains 14 residues. In nucleotides, the CDR3 is TGTGCCAGCAGCTCTAGCGGGTCCACAGATACGCAGTATTTT. Residues: CASSSSGSTDTQYF. Full variable domain (remainder filled in from reference TRBV7-8 and TRBJ2-3): GAGVSQSPRYKVAKRGQDVALRCDPISGHVSLFWYQQALGQGPEFLTYFQNEAQLDKSGLPSDRFFAERPEGSVSTLKIQRTQQEDSAVYLCASSSSGSTDTQYFGPGTRLTVL.

This chain joins TRBV5-1 and TRBJ1-2, with a tentative D call TRBD1 (6 bases). The germline gives CDR1 SGHRS, CDR2 YFSETQ. With 3 bases removed from V and 2 bases from J, the gap between germline ends came to 14 bases. The CDR3 loop spans 15 amino acids. As DNA, the CDR3 is TGCGCCAGCAGCTATACGACAGGAGACAACTATGGCTACACCTTC. Encoded protein: CASSYTTGDNYGYTF.

The chain employs TRBV18 and TRBJ1-6; 9 bases line up with TRBD1. Germline CDR1 KGHSH, CDR2 LQKENI. CDR3 length: 15 residues. The ends lost 3 bases at V and 7 bases at J; junction bases unmatched: 4. The CDR3 DNA reads TGTGCCAGCTCACCCGGACAGGGGTACAATTCACCCCTCCACTTT. It specifies CASSPGQGYNSPLHF.